The present T cell receptor beta chain was sequenced within a study of T cell changes during pregnancy in multiple sclerosis (dated by TCRdb to between 2018 and 2021). For context, the study as a whole: Changes in the T cell repertoire over the course of pregnancy were examined in this study in women with multiple sclerosis.

A remark on this clone: Its antigen has not been determined. No base qualities exist here, and no much larger clone lies one base off it.

The library was prepared using the immunoSEQ multiplex PCR assay. What TCRdb holds here is the immuneACCESS table cut down to in-frame rearrangements. Part of the clones is not present; checked against another copy, under half of the missing clones reflect an unresolved V gene, and the others are unexplained. The sample includes about 51,000 clones, with about 92% observed a single time. 1.5% to 2% of the sample rests with the top ten. V lost 1 base and J lost 0 bases; the stretch between them is 12 bases long. The CDR3 sequence holds 16 residues, the cysteine and phenylalanine included. Only the CDR3 DNA stays, 48 bases, in frame from base 1. Via the germline V gene (reference sequence), CDR1 is SEHNR and CDR2 FQNEAQ.

The chain is made from TRBV7-9 and TRBJ1-1, with the D gene uncertain. The material was peripheral blood, obtained in the second trimester of pregnancy. The clonotype was recovered from a female donor with multiple sclerosis, enrolled in a pregnancy study. The DNA sequence is given as TGTGCCAGCAGCTTAGACGAGGAGCGAGTGAACACTGAAGCTTTCTTT. It encodes CASSLDEERVNTEAFF.